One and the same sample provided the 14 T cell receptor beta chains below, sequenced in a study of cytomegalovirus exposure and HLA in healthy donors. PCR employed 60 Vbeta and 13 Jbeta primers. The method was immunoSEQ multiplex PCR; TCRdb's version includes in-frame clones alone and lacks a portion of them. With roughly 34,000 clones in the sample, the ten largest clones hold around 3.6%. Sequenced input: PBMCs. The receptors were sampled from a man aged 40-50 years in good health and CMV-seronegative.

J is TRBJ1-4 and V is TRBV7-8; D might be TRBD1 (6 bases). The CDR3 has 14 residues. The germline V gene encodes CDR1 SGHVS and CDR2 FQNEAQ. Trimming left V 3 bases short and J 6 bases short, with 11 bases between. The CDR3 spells CASSLLDSDEKLFF. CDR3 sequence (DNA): TGTGCCAGCAGCTTGCTGGACAGCGATGAAAAACTGTTTTTT.

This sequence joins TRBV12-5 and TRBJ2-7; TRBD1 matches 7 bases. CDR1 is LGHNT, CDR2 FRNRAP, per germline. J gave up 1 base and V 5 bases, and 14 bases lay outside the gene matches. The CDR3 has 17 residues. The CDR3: CASGTPARTGGSYEQYF. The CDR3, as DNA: TGTGCTAGTGGTACCCCGGCGCGGACAGGAGGTTCCTACGAGCAGTACTTC.

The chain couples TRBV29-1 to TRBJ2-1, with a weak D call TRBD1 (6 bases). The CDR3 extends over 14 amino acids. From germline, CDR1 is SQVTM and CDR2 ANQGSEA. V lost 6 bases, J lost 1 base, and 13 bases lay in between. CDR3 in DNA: TGCAGCGTCTCCAGGGGAGCGTCCTACAATGAGCAGTTCTTC. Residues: CSVSRGASYNEQFF.

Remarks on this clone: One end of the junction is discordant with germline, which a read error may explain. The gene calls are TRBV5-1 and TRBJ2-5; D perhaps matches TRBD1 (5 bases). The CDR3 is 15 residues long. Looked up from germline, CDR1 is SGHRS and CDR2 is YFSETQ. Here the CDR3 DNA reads TGCGCCAGCAGCCTTTCAAGCAGGGCCGAAGAGAACCAGTACTTC. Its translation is CASSLSSRAEENQYF.

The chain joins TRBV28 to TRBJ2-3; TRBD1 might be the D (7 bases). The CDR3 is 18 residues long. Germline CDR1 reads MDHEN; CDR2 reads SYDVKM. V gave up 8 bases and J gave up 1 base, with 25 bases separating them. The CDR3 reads CASPRDRTIWGGTDTQYF. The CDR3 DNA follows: TGTGCCAGCCCTCGGGACAGAACAATTTGGGGGGGCACAGATACGCAGTATTTT.

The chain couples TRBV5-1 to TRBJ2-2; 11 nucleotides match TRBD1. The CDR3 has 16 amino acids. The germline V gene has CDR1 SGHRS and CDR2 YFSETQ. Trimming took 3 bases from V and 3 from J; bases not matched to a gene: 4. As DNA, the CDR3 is TGCGCCAGCAGCTGGAGGGGACAGGGGGACACCGGGGAGCTGTTTTTT. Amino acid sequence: CASSWRGQGDTGELFF.

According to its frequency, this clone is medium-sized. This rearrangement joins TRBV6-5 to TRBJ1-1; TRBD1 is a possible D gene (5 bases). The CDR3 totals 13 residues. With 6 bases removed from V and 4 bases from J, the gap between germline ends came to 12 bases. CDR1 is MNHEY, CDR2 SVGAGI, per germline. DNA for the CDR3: TGTGCCAGCAGGGCAGGGTTCGGCACTGAAGCTTTCTTT. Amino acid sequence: CASRAGFGTEAFF.

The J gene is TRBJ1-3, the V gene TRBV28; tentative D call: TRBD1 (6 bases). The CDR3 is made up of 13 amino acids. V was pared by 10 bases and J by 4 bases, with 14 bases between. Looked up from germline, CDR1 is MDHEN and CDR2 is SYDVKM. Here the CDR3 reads CAITTGSGNTIYF. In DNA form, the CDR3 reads TGTGCCATTACGACAGGCTCAGGAAACACCATATATTTT.

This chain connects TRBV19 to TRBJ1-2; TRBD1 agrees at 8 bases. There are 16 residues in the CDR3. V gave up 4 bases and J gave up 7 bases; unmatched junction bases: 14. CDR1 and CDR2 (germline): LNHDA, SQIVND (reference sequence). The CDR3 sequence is CASSNDRGGYGGGYTF. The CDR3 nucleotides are TGTGCCAGTAGTAACGACAGGGGCGGGTATGGGGGTGGCTACACCTTC.

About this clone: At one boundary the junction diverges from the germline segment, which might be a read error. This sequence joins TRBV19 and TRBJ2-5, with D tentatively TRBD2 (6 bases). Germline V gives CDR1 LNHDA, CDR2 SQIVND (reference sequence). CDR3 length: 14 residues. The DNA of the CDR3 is TGTGCCAGTAGCATGATTAGCGGCCAAGAGGCCCAGTACTTC. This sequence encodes CASSMISGQEAQYF.

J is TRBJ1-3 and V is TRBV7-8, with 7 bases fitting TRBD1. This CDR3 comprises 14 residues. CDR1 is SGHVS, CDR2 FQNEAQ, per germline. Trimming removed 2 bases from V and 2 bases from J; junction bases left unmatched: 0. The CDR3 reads CASSLQGAGNTIYF. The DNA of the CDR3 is TGTGCCAGCAGCTTACAGGGGGCTGGAAACACCATATATTTT. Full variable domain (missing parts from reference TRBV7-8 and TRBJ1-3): GAGVSQSPRYKVAKRGQDVALRCDPISGHVSLFWYQQALGQGPEFLTYFQNEAQLDKSGLPSDRFFAERPEGSVSTLKIQRTQQEDSAVYLCASSLQGAGNTIYFGEGSWLTVV.

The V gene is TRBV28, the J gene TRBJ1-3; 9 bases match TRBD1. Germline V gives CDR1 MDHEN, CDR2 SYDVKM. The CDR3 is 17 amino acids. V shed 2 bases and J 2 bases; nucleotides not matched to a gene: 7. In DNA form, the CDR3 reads TGTGCCAGCAGTTTACCCACCGGGACAGGGACTGGAAACACCATATATTTT. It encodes CASSLPTGTGTGNTIYF.

CDR3 sequence (DNA): TGTGCCAGCAGCCCCCGAGGAGGGACAGATACGCAGTATTTT. Translated: CASSPRGGTDTQYF. The rearrangement links TRBV11-3 to TRBJ2-3, with D possibly TRBD2 on 6 matching bases. The CDR3 runs to 14 residues. CDR1 and CDR2 from the germline V gene are SGHNT and YENEEA. V lost 5 bases to trimming and J lost 3 bases, with 12 bases between them. Drawing the rest from reference TRBV11-3 and TRBJ2-3, the complete variable domain is EAGVVQSPRYKIIEKKQPVAFWCNPISGHNTLYWYLQNLGQGPELLIRYENEEAVDDSQLPKDRFSAERLKGVDSTLKIQPAELGDSAVYLCASSPRGGTDTQYFGPGTRLTVL.

The CDR3 reads CASSLRGDRGKTEAFF. The DNA of the CDR3 is TGTGCCAGCAGCTTAAGGGGGGACAGGGGAAAGACTGAAGCTTTCTTT. J is TRBJ1-1 and V is TRBV7-3, with 10 bases lining up with TRBD1. Trimming took 1 base from V and 5 from J; bases not matched to a gene: 7. This CDR3 has 16 residues. Per germline, CDR1 SGHTA and CDR2 FQGTGA.